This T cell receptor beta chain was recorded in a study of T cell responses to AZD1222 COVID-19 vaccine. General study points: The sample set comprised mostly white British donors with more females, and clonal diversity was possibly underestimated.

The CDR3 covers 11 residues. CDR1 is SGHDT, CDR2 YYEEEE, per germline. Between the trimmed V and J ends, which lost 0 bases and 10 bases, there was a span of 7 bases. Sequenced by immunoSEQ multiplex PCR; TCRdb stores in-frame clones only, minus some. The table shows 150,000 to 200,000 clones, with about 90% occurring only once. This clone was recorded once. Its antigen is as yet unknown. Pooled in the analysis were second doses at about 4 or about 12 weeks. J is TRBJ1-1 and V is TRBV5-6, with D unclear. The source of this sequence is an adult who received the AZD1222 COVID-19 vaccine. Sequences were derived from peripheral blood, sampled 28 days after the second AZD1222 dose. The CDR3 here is CASSLGRRAFF. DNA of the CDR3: TGTGCCAGCAGCTTGGGTCGTCGAGCTTTCTTT.